What follows are 18 T cell receptor delta chains derived from one specimen sequenced in a study of γδ T cells in repeated Plasmodium falciparum infection. TCRdb repeated clone calling on the multiplex PCR reads with CATT. The sample yields about 57,000 delta-chain clones, 1.7% seen once. Vgamma9/Vdelta2+ and Vdelta2-negative gammadelta T cells were flow-sorted from PBMC for bulk sequencing. Sequenced: gamma-delta T cells from blood. The receptors come from a pool of human donors (malaria-infected and uninfected, not separated).

Turning to this clone: A far larger clone is just one base off, so this is likely a read error. Additional DNA sequences in this sample encode the identical CDR3. V and J are TRDV2 and TRDJ2, with 9 bases that match TRDD3. The junction had 14 bases not matched to a gene; V was cut back by 7 bases and J by 3 bases. Germline CDR1 GEAIGNYY, CDR2 EKD. This CDR3 has 17 amino acids. The CDR3 loop reads CACDPPPHWGMTAQLFF. CDR3 sequence (DNA): TGTGCCTGCGACCCCCCTCCACACTGGGGGATGACAGCACAACTCTTCTTT.

Note on this clone: The protein given by TCRdb reflects a much larger clone and differs at residue 7 from this DNA's translation, likely from a read error; the protein shown is the DNA's translation. The genes are TRDV1 and TRDJ1; tentatively, D is TRDD3 (6 bases). Trimming cost V 5 bases and J 0 bases, with 22 bases left between them. The CDR3 totals 18 residues. Germline lookup yields CDR1 TSWWSYY and CDR2 QGS. The DNA of the CDR3 is TGTGCTCTTGGGACCGACCGGGGGACTCCCCAGTACACCGATAAACTCATCTTT. Protein sequence: CALGTDRGTPQYTDKLIF.

By share, this clone ranks as medium-sized (0.01 to 0.1%). Other nucleotide sequences from this sample produce the same CDR3. The chain uses TRDV1 and TRDJ1; D remains unclear. V lost 0 bases, J lost 5 bases, and 34 bases lay in between. CDR1 and CDR2 (germline): TSWWSYY, QGS. The CDR3 extends over 22 amino acids. The chain's CDR3 is CALGELYRAALFSLTLKDKLIF. DNA of the CDR3: TGTGCTCTTGGGGAACTCTACCGAGCGGCGTTGTTCTCCTTAACCCTTAAGGATAAACTCATCTTT.

This clone is categorized as medium-sized. This could be a read error, since a much larger clone is one nucleotide away. The genes are TRDV1 and TRDJ1; D is ambiguous. This CDR3 spans 13 amino acids. Germline loops: CDR1 TSWWSYY, CDR2 QGS. CDR3 protein: CARGLRDTDKLIF. Written as DNA, the CDR3 is TGTGCTCGTGGGCTGCGGGACACCGATAAACTCATCTTT.

This clone was picked up many times. TCRdb's protein for this DNA is that of a much larger clone and differs from the translation at residue 7, likely a read error; the protein shown is the DNA translation. The CDR3 region has the DNA TGTGCTCTTGGGGAGGCTGGGAGGCTGGGGGATCCTTGGTACACCGATAAACTCATCTTT. Amino acids: CALGEAGRLGDPWYTDKLIF. The chain couples TRDV1 to TRDJ1; TRDD3 agrees at 9 bases. This CDR3 has 20 residues. Per the germline V gene, CDR1 is TSWWSYY and CDR2 is QGS. The V gene end was trimmed by 3 bases and the J gene end by 0 bases; junction bases not matched to a gene: 17.

Regarding this clone: A far larger clone is one nucleotide away, so this likely arose from a read error. Other nucleotide sequences from this sample produce the same CDR3. The rearrangement joins TRDV3 to TRDJ1, with TRDD3 matching 12 bases. CDR3 length: 28 amino acids. J gave up 0 bases and V 2 bases, and 43 bases lay outside the gene matches. Looked up from germline, CDR1 is TVYSNPD and CDR2 is GDNSRS (reference sequence). CDR3 protein: CAFGGSSPLGDTGSACLRIATYTDKLIF. In DNA form, the CDR3 reads TGTGCCTTTGGTGGTTCCTCCCCGCTGGGGGATACGGGGAGCGCATGTTTACGTATAGCTACGTACACCGATAAACTCATCTTT.

About this clone: TCRdb's protein, taken from a much larger clone, differs from this DNA's translation at residue 10, likely owing to a read error; the protein displayed comes from the DNA. The V call is TRDV2, the J call TRDJ1; 7 bases agree with TRDD2. Germline matching of the DNA provided the J gene here, since TCRdb leaves it blank. Losses at the gene ends were 3 bases for V and 4 bases for J; bases not matched to a gene: 28. Germline values: CDR1 GEAIGNYY, CDR2 EKD. CDR3 length: 21 amino acids. The CDR3: CACDFRLPPATKGTPNDKLIF. CDR3 DNA sequence: TGTGCCTGTGACTTTCGCCTTCCTCCTGCTACTAAGGGTACGCCGAACGATAAACTCATCTTT.

This clone was counted a few times. A far more abundant clone sits one base away, making this likely a read error. This sample includes further DNA sequences coding for the same CDR3. J is TRDJ2 and V is TRDV1; 12 bases line up with TRDD3. The CDR3 spans 17 residues. Germline loops: CDR1 TSWWSYY, CDR2 QGS. CDR3 nucleotide sequence: TGTGCCCTTGGATTTACTGGGGGATACCCCCCGACAGCACAACTCTTCTTT. This gives the protein CALGFTGGYPPTAQLFF.

Concerning this clone: This likely traces to a read error, being one base from a far larger clone. At the DNA level, this CDR3 is encoded by other sequences in the same sample as well. The V segment is TRDV2, and no J call was made; TRDD3 reflects the table's D call only, with no check against the DNA. Germline V gives CDR1 GEAIGNYY, CDR2 EKD. The CDR3 totals 20 residues. CDR3 bases: TGTGCCTGTGACACCATGAGCCTCCCCCTGGGGGCCTCGTACACCGATAAGCTCATCTTT. Translated, it gives CACDTMSLPLGASYTDKLIF.

In its sample, this clone was seen a few times. The mismatch at residue 6 between this DNA's translation and the TCRdb protein of a much larger clone likely reflects a read error; the protein shown is translated from the DNA. This sequence joins TRDV1 and TRDJ1; a possible D gene is TRDD2 (5 bases). Matching the DNA to germline supplied the J gene, which TCRdb does not give. CDR1 is TSWWSYY, CDR2 QGS, per germline. The CDR3 runs to 18 residues. Between the trimmed V and J ends, which lost 5 bases and 0 bases, there was a span of 22 bases. The chain's CDR3 is CALGIRPTRLPYTDKLIF. The CDR3 DNA follows: TGTGCTCTTGGGATCAGACCTACGCGCCTACCTTACACCGATAAACTCATCTTT.

A note on this clone: For this DNA, TCRdb reports the protein of a much larger clone, which diverges at residue 6, most likely from a read error; the protein presented here is translated directly from the DNA. V is TRDV1 and J is TRDJ1; 7 bases map to TRDD3. Germline V gives CDR1 TSWWSYY, CDR2 QGS. V was pared by 3 bases and J by 0 bases, with 10 bases of the junction left unmatched. The CDR3 has 17 amino acids. CDR3 sequence: CALGDAPGGLYTDKLIF. In DNA form, the CDR3 reads TGTGCTCTTGGGGACGCCCCTGGGGGTTTGTACACCGATAAACTCATCTTT.

This clone was seen many times. The chain carries TRDV1 and TRDJ3, with TRDD3 identical over 7 bases. Germline loops: CDR1 TSWWSYY, CDR2 QGS. J gave up 3 bases and V 0 bases, and 17 bases lay outside the gene matches. The CDR3 runs 22 residues. The CDR3 region has the DNA TGTGCTCTTGGGGAACTCACCCCTTACTGGGGTAGAGACGGCTGGGACACCCGACAGATGTTTTTC. Translating it yields CALGELTPYWGRDGWDTRQMFF.

This clone was counted only a few times. This sequence is one base from a far larger clone and is likely a read error. Other DNA sequences in the same sample also yield this CDR3. The V gene is TRDV1, the J gene TRDJ1, with 10 positions matching TRDD3. Assignment of the J gene here rests on matching the DNA to germline, because TCRdb gives none. Unmatched junction bases numbered 18, after V lost 6 bases and J lost 5 bases. The CDR3 covers 18 residues. Germline-derived CDR1 and CDR2 are TSWWSYY and QGS. The CDR3 loop reads CALGLPTGDTRRTDKLIF. The CDR3 bases are TGTGCTCTTGGACTCCCTACGGGGGATACGCGCCGCACTGATAAACTCATCTTT.

This clone was picked up many times. This probably arose from a read error, given a far larger clone one base away. The same CDR3 also results from other DNA sequences found in this sample. The CDR3 is CALGELYWGIRYTDKLIF. The CDR3, as DNA: TGTGCTCTTGGGGAACTTTACTGGGGGATAAGGTACACCGACAAACTCATCTTT. The chain uses TRDV1 and TRDJ1; 11 positions match TRDD3. Per the germline V gene, CDR1 is TSWWSYY and CDR2 is QGS. CDR3 length equals 18 residues.

With respect to this clone: TCRdb has a much larger clone's protein, which differs at residue 11 from the translation of this DNA, likely because of a read error; what is shown is the protein translated from the DNA. This rearrangement joins TRDV1 to TRDJ1; 9 positions agree with TRDD3. Germline V CDR1 and CDR2: TSWWSYY, QGS. This CDR3 comprises 19 residues. The V and J ends lost 4 bases and 1 base, in that order; junction bases with no gene match: 16. The CDR3 DNA sequence: TGTGCTCTTGGGGGCATGCTCTACTGGGGGACACAAAGCACCGATAAACTCATCTTT. Its protein product is CALGGMLYWGTQSTDKLIF.

Ten or more counts support this clone. Only one base separates this from a far larger clonotype, so it likely reflects a read error. Other DNA sequences within the sample encode an identical CDR3. CDR3 DNA sequence: TGTGCTCTTGGGGAATCTCCGTCCTTTGGACTGGGGGCGCCGTATAAACTCATCTTT. It is translated as CALGESPSFGLGAPYKLIF. The V call is TRDV1, the J call TRDJ1; 8 bases match TRDD3. The germline V gene encodes CDR1 TSWWSYY and CDR2 QGS. With 2 bases clipped from V and 6 bases from J, the junction kept 20 bases outside the gene matches. The CDR3 is 19 amino acids.

In the case of this clone: It differs at one base from a far larger clone, so likely a read error. The DNA is left out, because the CDR3 cannot be placed on it with certainty; the CDR3 is given as TCRdb lists it. Other DNA variants within this sample encode the same CDR3. This chain connects TRDV1 to TRDJ1; TRDD3 was called by the table and not checked on the DNA. The CDR3 comprises 22 residues, both ends counted. Germline assignment: CDR1 TSWWSYY and CDR2 QGS. The CDR3 spells CALGETSWYWGMGIPYTDKLIF.

Note on this clone: A read error likely explains why the TCRdb protein, taken from a much larger clone, differs from this DNA's translation at residue 13; the protein shown is translated from the DNA. CDR3 coding DNA: TGTGCTTATAGGGGCCCTCCTACTTCTAGGGGTAAACTGAGTGTGGAAGATAAACTCATCTTT. Translated: CAYRGPPTSRGKLSVEDKLIF. The V and J genes are TRAV38-2/DV8 and TRDJ1; TRDD2 might be the D (6 bases). Germline matching of the DNA provided the J gene here, since TCRdb leaves it blank. Trimming cost V 4 bases and J 5 bases, with 36 bases left between them. Germline V gene lookup returns CDR1 TSESDYY and CDR2 QEAYKQQN. The length of the CDR3 is 21 residues.